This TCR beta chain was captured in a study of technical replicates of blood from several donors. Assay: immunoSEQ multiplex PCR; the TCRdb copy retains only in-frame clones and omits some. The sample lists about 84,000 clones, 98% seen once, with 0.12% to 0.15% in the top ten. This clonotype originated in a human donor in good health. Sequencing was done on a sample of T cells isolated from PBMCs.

This CDR3 reads CASSWAGLAAEELFF. The CDR3 region has the DNA TGTGCCAGCAGCTGGGCAGGACTAGCGGCGGAGGAGCTGTTTTTT. V usage is TRBV5-6 and J usage is TRBJ2-2; TRBD2 matches at 10 bases. Per germline, CDR1 SGHDT and CDR2 YYEEEE. V shed 3 bases, J shed 10 bases, and the junction held 9 bases outside the gene matches. This CDR3 has 15 amino acids.